A single sample is the source of the 10 T cell receptor beta chains below, sequenced in a study of T cell responses to AZD1222 COVID-19 vaccine. Only in-frame clones appear in the TCRdb table, and some are missing; sequencing was by immunoSEQ multiplex PCR. The sample lists over 150,000 clones, approximately 90% occurring once. The sequencing used peripheral blood, collected 28 days after the second AZD1222 dose. The receptors were sampled from an adult who received the AZD1222 COVID-19 vaccine.

This clone was counted a single time. V gene TRBV5-1 combines with J gene TRBJ2-2, with 7 bases fitting TRBD1. V was pared by 3 bases and J by 5 bases, with 4 bases of the junction left unmatched. The CDR3 loop spans 14 amino acids. Germline V gene lookup returns CDR1 SGHRS and CDR2 YFSETQ. CDR3 in amino acids: CASSWGQLTGELFF. The CDR3 nucleotides read TGCGCCAGCAGCTGGGGACAGCTGACCGGGGAGCTGTTTTTT.

This rearrangement joins TRBV19 to TRBJ1-2; D remains unclear. The V end was cut by 7 bases, the J end by 6 bases, with 15 bases between. Per the germline V gene, CDR1 is LNHDA and CDR2 is SQIVND (reference sequence). The CDR3 contains 13 residues. As DNA, the CDR3 is TGTGCCAGTACCCCATCCCCCACGGATGGCTACACCTTC. It yields the protein CASTPSPTDGYTF.

This clone occurred a few times. V is TRBV6-1 and J is TRBJ2-1, with D possibly being TRBD1 or TRBD2 (5 bases each). The CDR3 length is 18 residues. Trimming stripped 2 bases from V and 1 base from J, with 18 bases between. CDR1 is MNHNS, CDR2 SASEGT, per germline. The CDR3 protein is CASSELLGRQRSYNEQFF. CDR3 bases: TGTGCCAGCAGTGAATTGCTGGGGAGACAGAGGTCCTACAATGAGCAGTTCTTC.

The chain uses TRBV5-1 and TRBJ2-5, with TRBD2 matching 8 bases. The CDR3 is 13 residues long. Germline assignment: CDR1 SGHRS and CDR2 YFSETQ. Trimming at V came to 4 bases and at J to 5 bases, leaving 4 bases not matched to a gene. The CDR3 DNA follows: TGCGCCAGCAGCCTCAGCGGGGGTGAGACCCAGTACTTC. Translated: CASSLSGGETQYF.

The chain uses TRBV6-2 or TRBV6-3 and TRBJ2-2; no clear D. This CDR3 region has 16 residues. Germline CDR1 MNHEY, CDR2 SVGEGT. V was clipped by 1 base and J by 1 base, with 10 bases between them. In nucleotides, the CDR3 is TGTGCCAGCAGTTACTTGGTAGGATGGAACACCGGGGAGCTGTTTTTT. As protein: CASSYLVGWNTGELFF.

This sequence joins TRBV9 and TRBJ1-2; the D gene is possibly TRBD1 (5 bases). The CDR3 is made up of 14 amino acids. CDR1 and CDR2 from the germline V gene are SGDLS and YYNGEE. The V and J ends lost 0 bases and 3 bases respectively, with 9 bases between them. In DNA form, the CDR3 reads TGTGCCAGCAGCGTAGCAGGGAACTACTATGGCTACACCTTC. This translates into CASSVAGNYYGYTF.

This sequence joins TRBV28 and TRBJ2-7; D remains ambiguous. CDR1 and CDR2 from the germline V gene are MDHEN and SYDVKM. The CDR3 covers 12 residues. The ends were cut back, 2 bases at V and 0 bases at J, with 2 bases in the middle. This CDR3 reads CASSLISYEQYF. In DNA form, the CDR3 reads TGTGCCAGCAGTTTAATCTCCTACGAGCAGTACTTC.

The chain carries TRBV5-4 and TRBJ1-1; no firm D call. The V gene lost 0 bases and the J gene lost 1 base, with 4 bases spanning the gap. Germline CDR1 reads SGHNT; CDR2 reads YYREEE (reference sequence). CDR3 length: 13 amino acids. The CDR3 protein is CASSLGWNTEAFF. The CDR3, as DNA: TGTGCCAGCAGCTTGGGCTGGAACACTGAAGCTTTCTTT.

The V call is TRBV3-1 (or the pseudogene TRBV3-2), the J call TRBJ2-3; D is possibly TRBD2 (6 bases). The CDR3 has 16 residues. Trimming removed 4 bases from V and 2 bases from J, with 16 bases in between. CDR1 is LGHDT, CDR2 YNNKEL, per germline (reference sequence). CDR3 nucleotides: TGTGCCAGCAGCCTTGTGGGACTTCTTAACACAGATACGCAGTATTTT. The encoded protein is CASSLVGLLNTDTQYF.

The chain recombines TRBV2 with TRBJ2-3; tentative D call: TRBD2 (6 bases). Trimming took off 6 bases at V and 3 bases at J, with 16 bases between the two ends. The CDR3 is 15 amino acids. Germline V CDR1 and CDR2: SNHLY, FYNNEI. In DNA form, the CDR3 reads TGTGCCAGCAGACCTACTAGCATCGGAACAGATACGCAGTATTTT. As protein: CASRPTSIGTDTQYF.